This TCR beta chain is drawn from a study of blood T cell repertoires in COVID-19. Study overall: Acute and convalescent COVID-19 samples came from the United States, Italy and Spain. From T cells, B-cell-depleted T cells, or PBMCs came the material, which was cDNA or gDNA.

Followed over time, Seattle patients had been enrolled while infection was active. Trimming shortened V by 5 bases and J by 2 bases, and 13 bases separated the two germline ends. The CDR3 totals 15 residues. CDR1 is MDHEN and CDR2 is SYDVKM in the germline V gene. Per the original methods: Reference gene primer amplification gave estimated nucleated cell counts. Clones were read by immunoSEQ multiplex PCR, and TCRdb kept only the in-frame ones, dropping some. V and J calls and clone size are as listed in that table; D and trimming were resolved from the DNA. The sample carries about 260,000 clones, more than 75% recorded once.

The rearrangement uses TRBV28 and TRBJ1-5; D gene uncertain. The clonotype originates from a woman aged 60-75 years with COVID-19, enrolled during active disease. The sequenced sample was peripheral blood. The CDR3 DNA sequence: TGTGCCAGCAGTCCGGGAGGGCTTGGCAATCAGCCCCAGCATTTT. Its translation is CASSPGGLGNQPQHF.